This TCR beta chain is drawn from a study of T cell repertoires in cytomegalovirus infection (dated by TCRdb to about 2019). About the investigation overall: Alongside well-studied HLA-B-restricted epitopes, the peptide stimulations were aimed at recently identified HLA-C-restricted CMV epitopes, whose presentation resists viral immunomodulation. Donor HLA type was relevant to the analysis, as public TCR beta signatures indicated carriage of CMV infection together with the matching HLA type.

V and J lose 9 bases and 5 bases, and a span of 21 bases separates them. According to the germline V gene, CDR1 reads MNHNS and CDR2 reads SASEGT. From cysteine to phenylalanine, the CDR3 is 15 amino acids long. The only DNA kept is the CDR3, 45 bases in frame from the first base. Sequencing relied on an Illumina HiSeq 1500. In TCRdb, the public reads were trimmed at Q25 with fastp and aligned with MiXCR, with productive beta chains retained. Rows matching on CDR3 protein sequence are summarized as one entry with the most common DNA and genes. The sample yields around 100,000 distinct CDR3 sequences; roughly 30% were counted once. Clones ranked in the top ten supply around two fifths of the sample. Here is what the overall study found, with its caveats: The ex vivo response was dominated by HLA-C-restricted CMV-specific TCR beta clonotypes, which also provided the single most frequent clonotype in two of eight donors. In both this cohort and an independent cohort of approximately 350 donors, the cumulative frequency of public TCR beta family members distinguished carriers of CMV infection plus the relevant HLA type.

Comment on this clonotype: Its specific antigen is unknown. No qualities accompany the bases; no much larger clone lies one base away.

The sample's treatment or condition label, in plain terms: in vitro stimulation with specific CMV peptide epitopes to enrich CMV-specific T cells. The clonotype comes from a human donor in good health (CMV status not recorded). Some clones in this sample may be carry-over from other donors' samples. Recombination linked TRBV6-1 to TRBJ2-3; 6 matching bases give a weak D call of TRBD2. Specimen: CD8+ T cells from cultured PBMCs, collected from culture after CMV antigen stimulation. The bases read TGTGCCAGTCGCTTACGGGGGTACGGGGAAGATACGCAGTATTTT. Its protein is CASRLRGYGEDTQYF.